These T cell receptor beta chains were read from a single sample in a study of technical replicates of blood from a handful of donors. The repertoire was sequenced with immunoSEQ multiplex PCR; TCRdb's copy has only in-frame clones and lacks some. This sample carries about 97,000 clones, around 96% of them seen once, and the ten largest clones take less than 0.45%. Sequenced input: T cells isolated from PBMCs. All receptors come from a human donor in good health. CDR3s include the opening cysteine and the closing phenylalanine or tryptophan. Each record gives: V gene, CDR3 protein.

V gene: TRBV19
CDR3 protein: CASSMSSGLIYNEQFF

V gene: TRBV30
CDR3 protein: CAWSVISETQYF

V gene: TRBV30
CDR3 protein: CAWTDRGYYNEQFF

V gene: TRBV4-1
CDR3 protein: CASSQEIGLAGGSQETQYF

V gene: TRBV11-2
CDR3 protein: CASSRYRGFQYEQYF

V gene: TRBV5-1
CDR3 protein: CASSLGQMNTEAFF

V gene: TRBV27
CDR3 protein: CASRLDGMNTEAFF

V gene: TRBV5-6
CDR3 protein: CASSQGTDSNQPQHF

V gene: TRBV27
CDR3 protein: CASSSLGTRGNEQFF

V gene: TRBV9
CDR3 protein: CASTHGGGNTEAFF

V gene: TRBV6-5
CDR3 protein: CASSYSRSRGDYGYTF

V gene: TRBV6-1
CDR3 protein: CASSEPLVAGVPGELFF

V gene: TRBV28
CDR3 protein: CATSQGDPTNEKLFF

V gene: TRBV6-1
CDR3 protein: CASSEKQVKLFF

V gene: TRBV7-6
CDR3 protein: CASSPWGSGQGGYEQYF

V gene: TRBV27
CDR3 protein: CASSPGQGVSGYTF

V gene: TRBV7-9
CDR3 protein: CASSFPPGSYNEQFF

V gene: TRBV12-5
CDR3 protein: CASGFVGGLFF

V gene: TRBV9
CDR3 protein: CASSAFPPRGNTEAFF

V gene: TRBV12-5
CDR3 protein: CASGLDRDNQPQHF

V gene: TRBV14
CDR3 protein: CASSQARGRVNTEAFF

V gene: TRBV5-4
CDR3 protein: CASSLGSDLQGSSGNTIYF

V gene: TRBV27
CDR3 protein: CASSSFGLAASYEQYF

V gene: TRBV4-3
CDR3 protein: CASSQDHGNEQFF